These 11 T cell receptor beta chains were sequenced from one sample in a study of cytomegalovirus exposure and HLA in healthy donors. The PCR had 60 Vbeta and 13 Jbeta primers. Clones were sequenced by immunoSEQ multiplex PCR, and TCRdb holds only the in-frame ones, with some missing. The sample includes under 110,000 clones, around three quarters seen only once; the top ten take about 4.3%. Sequenced sample: PBMCs. The source is a man between 35 and 55 years old in good health and CMV-seronegative.

The chain uses TRBV6-1 and TRBJ1-5; D may be TRBD1 (6 bases). V was clipped by 4 bases and J by 3 bases, with 19 bases between them. CDR3 length equals 17 residues. Germline lookup yields CDR1 MNHNS and CDR2 SASEGT. CDR3 in amino acids: CASSVGIRGTINQPQHF. CDR3 bases: TGTGCCAGCAGTGTAGGAATAAGGGGGACCATCAATCAGCCCCAGCATTTT.

The gene calls are TRBV5-1 and TRBJ2-7; 9 nucleotides agree with TRBD1. The germline CDR1 and CDR2 sequences are SGHRS and YFSETQ. V lost 4 bases to trimming and J lost 5 bases; unmatched junction nucleotides: 7. The CDR3 contains 14 residues. The CDR3 region is CASSAGTGFNEQYF. Here the CDR3 DNA reads TGCGCCAGCAGCGCCGGGACAGGGTTTAACGAGCAGTACTTC.

The V call is TRBV27, the J call TRBJ1-5; tentatively, D is TRBD1 (6 bases). V lost 0 bases to trimming and J lost 3 bases, with 15 bases between them. Germline loops: CDR1 MNHEY, CDR2 SMNVEV (reference sequence). The CDR3 has 17 residues. CDR3 bases: TGTGCCAGCAGTTTATCGTGGGGCAGGGGTCTCAATCAGCCCCAGCATTTT. Translation: CASSLSWGRGLNQPQHF.

The chain is built from TRBV7-2 and TRBJ1-5; the D gene is possibly TRBD1 (5 bases). V dropped 2 bases and J dropped 6 bases, with 11 bases sitting between them. The germline V gene has CDR1 SGHTA and CDR2 FQGNSA. CDR3 length equals 14 residues. Here the CDR3 DNA reads TGTGCCAGCAGCTTACAGGGAGGAGGTCAGCCCCAGCATTTT. It specifies CASSLQGGGQPQHF.

This chain joins TRBV5-1 and TRBJ1-3, with 10 bases lining up with TRBD1. Trimming cost V 4 bases and J 10 bases; bases outside gene matches: 11. This CDR3 contains 15 residues. Germline assignment: CDR1 SGHRS and CDR2 YFSETQ. For the CDR3, the DNA is TGCGCCAGCAGCAAAGATCCGGGACAGGGGAGGACCATATATTTT. It encodes CASSKDPGQGRTIYF.

The chain links TRBV6-6 to TRBJ1-1; TRBD1 agrees at 8 bases. V shed 5 bases, J shed 1 base, and the junction held 3 bases outside the gene matches. The CDR3 runs 14 residues. The germline V gene has CDR1 MNHNY and CDR2 SVGAGI (reference sequence). The CDR3 loop is CASSAQGENTEAFF. The CDR3 DNA sequence: TGTGCCAGCAGTGCACAGGGGGAGAACACTGAAGCTTTCTTT.

The chain employs TRBV10-3 and TRBJ1-2; 7 nucleotides agree with TRBD1. The V segment lost 9 bases and the J segment 6 bases; nucleotides outside the gene matches: 13. Looked up from germline, CDR1 is ENHRY and CDR2 is SYGVKD. This CDR3 is 14 amino acids long. This CDR3 reads CAIKTGASGDGYTF. For the CDR3, the DNA is TGTGCCATAAAAACAGGGGCAAGTGGAGATGGCTACACCTTC.

The chain combines TRBV9 with TRBJ2-3; 8 bases match TRBD2. The CDR3 is 18 residues long. From germline, CDR1 is SGDLS and CDR2 YYNGEE. Losses at the gene ends were 0 bases for V and 2 bases for J; bases not matched to a gene: 11. CDR3 coding DNA: TGTGCCAGCAGCGTAGCTGGACGGGGGGGCCGGAACACAGATACGCAGTATTTT. It specifies CASSVAGRGGRNTDTQYF.

V and J are TRBV5-1 and TRBJ2-5, with 8 bases identical to TRBD1. The J call may be in error: the DNA end matches TRBJ2-7 better. Germline CDR1 is SGHRS and CDR2 is YFSETQ. The CDR3 sequence is 15 residues long. Here the CDR3 reads CASSSGQGYSYEQYF. The CDR3, as DNA: TGCGCCAGCAGCTCTGGACAGGGATACTCCTACGAGCAGTACTTC.

V and J are TRBV19 and TRBJ1-4; the match to TRBD1 covers 9 bases. Looked up from germline, CDR1 is LNHDA and CDR2 is SQIVND (reference sequence). There are 15 residues in the CDR3. Trimming took 6 bases from V and 2 from J; bases not matched to a gene: 4. CDR3 in amino acids: CASRDTGGTNEKLFF. CDR3 DNA: TGTGCCAGTAGAGATACAGGGGGCACTAATGAAAAACTGTTTTTT.

Worth noting for this clone: A junction end diverges from the germline sequence, so it may reflect a read error. V gene TRBV7-9 combines with J gene TRBJ1-2; D unresolved. Looked up from germline, CDR1 is SEHNR and CDR2 is FQNEAQ (reference sequence). The CDR3 is 13 residues long. CDR3: CSSSLEPRLGYTF. As DNA, the CDR3 is TGTTCCAGCAGCTTAGAACCTAGACTGGGCTACACCTTC.